One TCR beta chain is described in this entry. Its antigen is not identified. The data were obtained in a study of vaccination effects on CD4 cells after COVID-19. Overall study: Participants each got two BNT162b2 or mRNA-1273 vaccine doses. Regarding the study as a whole: Only a single clone (1 of 255 vaccine-induced clones in healthy vaccinees) cross-reacted with common cold coronaviruses. Substantial clonal contraction characterized both infection- and vaccine-induced clones late after vaccination.

Germline V lookup: CDR1 KGHDR, CDR2 SFDVKD. The CDR3 runs 12 residues. J was trimmed by 4 bases and V by 9 bases; bases with no gene match: 2. Sequencing was performed with immunoSEQ multiplex PCR; in TCRdb, only in-frame clones are kept and a portion is missing. The table shows about 71,000 clones, with approximately 70% occurring only once. Before sequencing took place, the ViraFEST assay used viral peptide pools to expand antigen-specific CD4+ T cells. When less than 11 days of culture had elapsed, CD4+ T cells were isolated. Nucleocapsid antibody tests were negative, and the vaccine recipients had no prior SARS-CoV-2 infection. They grew 1.8 million or so PBMC in each well, adding about 10 IU/ml IL-2 and around 9.6 ug/ml peptides.

The chain combines TRBV24-1 with TRBJ2-1, with 7 bases identical to TRBD2. The sequencing here drew on CD4+ T cells from PBMCs cultured with HCoV-OC43 spike peptides, taken before COVID-19 vaccination. Subset defined: HCoV-OC43 spike overlapping peptide pool stimulation. The clonotype was recovered from a human donor who received a COVID-19 vaccine. CDR3: CATGTTYNEQFF. The CDR3 bases are TGTGCCACCGGGACTACATACAATGAGCAGTTCTTC.